This TCR beta chain was profiled in a study of blood T cell repertoires in COVID-19. Study in general: T cells, B-cell-depleted T cells, or PBMCs supplied cDNA or gDNA.

Data came from immunoSEQ multiplex PCR; TCRdb stores just in-frame clones and leaves some out. The table shows about 87,000 clones, with about 85% occurring only once. The CDR3 runs to 15 residues. The junction had 7 bases not matched to a gene; V was cut back by 5 bases and J by 0 bases. Germline CDR1 is MDHEN and CDR2 is SYDVKM. This clonotype originated in a woman aged 80 or older with COVID-19, enrolled during active disease. The sample was peripheral blood. J is TRBJ2-7 and V is TRBV28; the match to TRBD1 covers 7 bases. The CDR3 protein is CASSLDRVHSYEQYF. CDR3 nucleotides: TGTGCCAGCAGTCTAGACAGGGTTCACTCCTACGAGCAGTACTTC.